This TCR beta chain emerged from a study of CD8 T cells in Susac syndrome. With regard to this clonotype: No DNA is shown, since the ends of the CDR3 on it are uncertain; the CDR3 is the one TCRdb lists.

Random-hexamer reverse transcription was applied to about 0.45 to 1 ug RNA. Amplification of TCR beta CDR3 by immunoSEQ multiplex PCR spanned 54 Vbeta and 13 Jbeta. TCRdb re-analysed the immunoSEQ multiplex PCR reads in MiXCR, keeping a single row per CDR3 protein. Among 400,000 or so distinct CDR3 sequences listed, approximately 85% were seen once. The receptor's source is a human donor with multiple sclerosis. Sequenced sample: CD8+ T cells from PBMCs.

CDR3 loop: CATSGPTGVGSPGSCFF. The chain recombines TRBV24-1 with TRBJ2-2; the table assigns TRBD1, which was not confirmed against the DNA. The CDR3 is 17 residues long, counting both termini. Looked up from germline, CDR1 is KGHDR and CDR2 is SFDVKD.